This entry describes one T cell receptor (beta chain). Its antigen is not known. The sample comes from a study of early T cells in non-severe SARS-CoV-2 infection. Study-level information: The sequenced material was bulk RNA from unsorted whole blood, and its chains were unpaired.

The study's findings and limits: A preference for anti-spike CD8 responses marked VDJdb matching, which missed private and CD4 specificities.

Individual cDNA molecules received unique molecular identifiers during library preparation. TCRdb reanalysed the 5' RACE reads using MiXCR and keeps one entry per CDR3 protein. The repertoire has tens of thousands of distinct CDR3 sequences, over 15% of them found once; the top ten carry approximately 5.1%. V dropped 0 bases and J dropped 6 bases, with 12 bases sitting between them. CDR1 and CDR2 (germline): MNHEY, SVGAGI. This CDR3 has 14 amino acids. The TCR originated in an adult who was a healthcare worker with PCR-confirmed SARS-CoV-2 infection or an uninfected control (not recorded which). This chain connects TRBV6-5 to TRBJ2-7; TRBD2 is a possible D gene (5 bases). The source was whole blood, collected at baseline. The CDR3 DNA reads as TGTGCCAGCAGTTACTCGAGGCGGCGGGCCGAGCAGTACTTC. Translation: CASSYSRRRAEQYF.